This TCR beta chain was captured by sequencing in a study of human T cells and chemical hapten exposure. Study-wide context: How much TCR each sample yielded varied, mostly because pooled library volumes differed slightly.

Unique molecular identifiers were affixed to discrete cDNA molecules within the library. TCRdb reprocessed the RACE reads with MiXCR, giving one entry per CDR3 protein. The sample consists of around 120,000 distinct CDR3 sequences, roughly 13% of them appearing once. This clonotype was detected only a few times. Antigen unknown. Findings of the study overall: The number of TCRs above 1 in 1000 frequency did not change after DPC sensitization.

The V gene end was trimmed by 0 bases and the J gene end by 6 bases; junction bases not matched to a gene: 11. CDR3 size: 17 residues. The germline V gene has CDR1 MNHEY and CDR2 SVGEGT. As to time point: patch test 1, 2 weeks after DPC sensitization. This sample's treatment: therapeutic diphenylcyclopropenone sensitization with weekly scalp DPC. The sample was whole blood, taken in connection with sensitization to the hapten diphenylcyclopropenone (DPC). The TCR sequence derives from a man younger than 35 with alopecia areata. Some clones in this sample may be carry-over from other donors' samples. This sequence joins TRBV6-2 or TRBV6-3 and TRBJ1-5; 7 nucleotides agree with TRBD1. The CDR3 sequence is CASSYSRASYRGQPQHF. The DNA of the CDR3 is TGTGCCAGCAGTTACTCGAGGGCCTCATACAGGGGTCAGCCCCAGCATTTT.